What follows describes a single TCR beta chain. Its target is unknown. RNA extraction was followed by reverse transcription into cDNA, which acted as the sequencing template. Repertoires were generated with immunoSEQ multiplex PCR, while TCRdb's copy carries only in-frame clones and drops some. Of some 150,000 clones in the sample, less than 65% were seen once. The entry originates in a study of CD8+ T cells in alopecia areata. Study observations and caveats: Greater clonality was observed in lesional scalp samples, especially alopecia totalis/universalis, versus normal scalp. Besides other cells, scalp samples also yield sequences of resident alphabeta T cells from normal skin.

The CDR3 covers 18 residues. V lost 4 bases and J lost 4; bases outside the gene matches: 16. Germline-derived CDR1 and CDR2 are MGHRA and YSYEKL. Sample: CD8+ T cells sorted from blood. This TCR derives from a human donor in good health. V is TRBV4-1 and J is TRBJ1-2, with 9 bases identical to TRBD1. In nucleotides, the CDR3 is TGCGCCAGCAGCCTTCGGGCGAGGACAGGGGACCTAGGCTATGGCTACACCTTC. Translated: CASSLRARTGDLGYGYTF.